What follows are 15 T cell receptor beta chains derived from one specimen sequenced in a study of T cells in Graves' hyperthyroidism and ophthalmopathy. Amplification yielded TCR beta CDR3 regions, with RNA transcripts as the source. A first-round RT-PCR of the TCR CDR3 used the HTBI primer set. TCRdb re-analysed the multiplex PCR reads in MiXCR, keeping a single row per CDR3 protein. The table lists some 760,000 distinct CDR3 sequences, approximately 14% of them singletons. Input material: blood. The receptors originated from a woman between 18 and 29 years old with Graves' hyperthyroidism.

This clonotype was observed many times. V gene TRBV5-1 combines with J gene TRBJ2-1; 11 nucleotides line up with TRBD2. Germline V CDR1 and CDR2: SGHRS, YFSETQ. The CDR3 runs to 18 residues. The V segment lost 7 bases and the J segment 3 bases; nucleotides outside the gene matches: 15. CDR3 sequence reads: CASHGTSGRVMGYNEQFF. The CDR3 nucleotides read TGCGCCAGCCACGGCACTAGCGGGAGAGTGATGGGCTACAATGAGCAGTTCTTC. Drawing the rest from reference TRBV5-1 and TRBJ2-1, the complete variable domain is KAGVTQTPRYLIKTRGQQVTLSCSPISGHRSVSWYQQTPGQGLQFLFEYFSETQRNKGNFPGRFSGRQFSNSRSEMNVSTLELGDSALYLCASHGTSGRVMGYNEQFFGPGTRLTVL.

The chain is built from TRBV27 and TRBJ2-1, with TRBD2 as a possible D gene (6 bases). From germline, CDR1 is MNHEY and CDR2 SMNVEV (reference sequence). The CDR3 loop spans 13 amino acids. The ends were cut back, 8 bases at V and 6 bases at J, with 14 bases in the middle. CDR3 bases: TGTGCCAGCGCTGGGCGGGAAGGCAATGAGCAGTTCTTC. Its translation is CASAGREGNEQFF.

This clonotype occurred many times. V is TRBV20-1 and J is TRBJ2-5; 9 positions match TRBD2. V shed 2 bases and J 4 bases; nucleotides not matched to a gene: 8. The CDR3 is made up of 15 amino acids. Germline V gene sequence: CDR1 DFQATT, CDR2 SNEGSKA (reference sequence). In nucleotides, the CDR3 is TGCAGTGCTAGAACCCACGCGGGGGGGGCAGAGACCCAGTACTTC. It yields the protein CSARTHAGGAETQYF.

There are a few counts of this clonotype. V usage is TRBV7-9 and J usage is TRBJ2-7; D may be TRBD1 (6 bases). CDR3 length: 16 amino acids. V was cut by 0 bases and J by 5 bases, with 17 bases left in between. Germline assignment: CDR1 SEHNR and CDR2 FQNEAQ (reference sequence). In DNA form, the CDR3 reads TGTGCCAGCAGCTTAGCTGGGTACAGGGTTCGAAACGAGCAGTACTTC. Its translation is CASSLAGYRVRNEQYF.

The genes are TRBV28 and TRBJ1-4; maybe TRBD1 (6 bases). Germline-derived CDR1 and CDR2 are MDHEN and SYDVKM. Trimming took 7 bases from V and 8 from J, leaving 11 bases between them. The CDR3 sequence is 12 residues long. The CDR3 sequence: CASTPDREKLFF. The CDR3 bases are TGTGCCAGCACCCCCGACAGGGAAAAACTGTTTTTT.

This clonotype turned up a few times. The gene calls are TRBV20-1 and TRBJ2-1; TRBD2 matches at 15 bases. With V trimmed by 5 bases and J by 3 bases, 8 bases remained unmatched. The germline V gene encodes CDR1 DFQATT and CDR2 SNEGSKA (reference sequence). This CDR3 comprises 17 residues. The DNA of the CDR3 is TGCAGTGCTGTTGGACTAGCGGGAGGGAGGGTCTACAATGAGCAGTTCTTC. Residues: CSAVGLAGGRVYNEQFF.

The table lists this clonotype with many counts. This chain connects TRBV14 to TRBJ2-1, with D possibly TRBD2 on 6 matching bases. Trimming stripped 2 bases from V and 4 bases from J, with 12 bases between. Germline CDR1 is SGHDN and CDR2 is FVKESK. This CDR3 comprises 15 residues. CDR3 nucleotides: TGTGCCAGCAGCCAATGGAGGGGAGATTACAATGAGCAGTTCTTC. It specifies CASSQWRGDYNEQFF. The full variable domain, completed using reference TRBV14 and TRBJ2-1, is EAGVTQFPSHSVIEKGQTVTLRCDPISGHDNLYWYRRVMGKEIKFLLHFVKESKQDESGMPNNRFLAERTGGTYSTLKVQPAELEDSGVYFCASSQWRGDYNEQFFGPGTRLTVL.

This clonotype occurred many times. The gene calls are TRBV9 and TRBJ2-7; 8 bases fit TRBD2. CDR1 is SGDLS and CDR2 is YYNGEE in the germline V gene. The CDR3 is 15 amino acids. The trim removed 2 bases at V and 2 bases at J, leaving 6 bases unmatched. As DNA, the CDR3 is TGTGCCAGCAGCGTTGATAGCGGGACCGCCTACGAGCAGTACTTC. As protein: CASSVDSGTAYEQYF. The full variable domain, completed using reference TRBV9 and TRBJ2-7, is DSGVTQTPKHLITATGQRVTLRCSPRSGDLSVYWYQQSLDQGLQFLIQYYNGEERAKGNILERFSAQQFPDLHSELNLSSLELGDSALYFCASSVDSGTAYEQYFGPGTRLTVT.

This clonotype was picked up many times. This chain uses TRBV7-8 with TRBJ2-7; D is possibly TRBD2 (6 bases). This CDR3 spans 13 amino acids. Germline CDR1 SGHVS, CDR2 FQNEAQ. Deletions cut 2 bases from V and 4 bases from J, with 9 bases between. The CDR3 sequence: CASSLTGEYEQYF. DNA for the CDR3: TGTGCCAGCAGCTTAACGGGAGAGTACGAGCAGTACTTC.

CDR3 coding DNA: TGTGCCAGCAGTCCTGCGACAGGGTACCGCACAGATACGCAGTATTTT. It is translated as CASSPATGYRTDTQYF. The chain recombines TRBV27 with TRBJ2-3; TRBD1 aligns across 7 bases. V was clipped by 5 bases and J by 1 base; unmatched bases: 9. The germline CDR1 and CDR2 sequences are MNHEY and SMNVEV (reference sequence). This CDR3 is built from 16 residues.

This clonotype occurred many times. V usage is TRBV15 and J usage is TRBJ1-4, with 9 bases aligning to TRBD1. The ends lost 5 bases at V and 7 bases at J; junction bases unmatched: 11. Germline CDR1 and CDR2: LNHNV and YYDKDF (reference sequence). This CDR3 has 16 residues. CDR3 DNA: TGTGCCACCAGCCTCGTGTTTGGACAGGGGAGTGAAAAACTGTTTTTT. Translation: CATSLVFGQGSEKLFF.

This clonotype was counted only a few times. J is TRBJ2-7 and V is TRBV29-1, with D maybe TRBD1 (6 bases). Germline CDR1 SQVTM, CDR2 ANQGSEA. CDR3 length: 13 residues. The V and J ends lost 3 bases and 0 bases respectively, with 9 bases between them. The CDR3 region has the DNA TGCAGCGTTGATGAGGACAGCTCCTACGAGCAGTACTTC. As protein: CSVDEDSSYEQYF.

This clonotype was found a few times. The rearrangement joins TRBV10-3 to TRBJ2-7, with TRBD1 identical over 7 bases. V was pared by 7 bases and J by 7 bases, with 10 bases of the junction left unmatched. This CDR3 comprises 13 residues. Germline-derived CDR1 and CDR2 are ENHRY and SYGVKD. CDR3 sequence (DNA): TGTGCCATCAATGACAGGGACCTGGGGGAGCAGTACTTC. Its translation is CAINDRDLGEQYF.

This clonotype was counted at least ten times. The genes are TRBV6-1 and TRBJ1-5; D is possibly TRBD1 (5 bases). V was pared by 6 bases and J by 2 bases, with 11 bases between. This CDR3 spans 14 amino acids. The germline CDR1 and CDR2 sequences are MNHNS and SASEGT. In nucleotides, the CDR3 is TGTGCCAGCAGGCAGACGGGGGGCAATCAGCCCCAGCATTTT. Its protein is CASRQTGGNQPQHF.

This clonotype has ten or more counts. The gene calls are TRBV7-2 and TRBJ2-1; D is perhaps TRBD2 (5 bases). Trimming took 5 bases from V and 8 from J, leaving 19 bases between them. The CDR3 spans 15 residues. Germline CDR1 reads SGHTA; CDR2 reads FQGNSA. CDR3 residues: CASSEESTSRHEQFF. Here the CDR3 DNA reads TGTGCCAGCAGCGAAGAGAGTACTAGTAGACATGAGCAGTTCTTC.